These T cell receptor beta chains were read from a single sample in a study of T-cell reconstitution after alpha-beta-depleted transplantation in children. TCRdb re-analysed the PCR reads in MiXCR, keeping a single row per CDR3 protein. The table records fewer than 250,000 distinct CDR3 sequences, approximately 8% of them present only once. The sample consisted of PBMCs, mostly from graft donor cells, taken 180 days after TCRalphabeta/CD19-depleted stem cell transplant. Receptors originate from a male patient younger than 18 who had a stem cell transplant for acute lymphoblastic leukemia, so the T cells may come from the graft donor. Each CDR3 is given with its conserved first and last residue. The order of the fields is clone size, D gene, V gene, J gene, CDR3 DNA, CDR3 protein. D genes are given only for firm matches. Clone size is not always given. Where it is, it says once, few, many or a class for expanded clones.

clone size: many
D gene: .
V gene: TRBV11-2
J gene: TRBJ1-1
CDR3 DNA: TGTGCCAGCAGCTTAACGACAGGCCTTAATTCTGAAGCTTTCTTT
CDR3 protein: CASSLTTGLNSEAFF

clone size: many
D gene: .
V gene: TRBV25-1
J gene: TRBJ2-5
CDR3 DNA: TGTGCCAGCAAGAGGGGAGCCCCGGAGACCCAGTACTTC
CDR3 protein: CASKRGAPETQYF

clone size: many
D gene: TRBD2
V gene: TRBV9
J gene: TRBJ2-4
CDR3 DNA: TGTGCCAGCAGCGTAGGCCTAGAGGGAGGGGATCCCGTAATTCAGTACTTC
CDR3 protein: CASSVGLEGGDPVIQYF

clone size: many
D gene: TRBD2
V gene: TRBV4-2
J gene: TRBJ2-1
CDR3 DNA: TGTGCCAGCAGCCCCCGGACGGGAGGTGGGGATGAGCAGTTCTTC
CDR3 protein: CASSPRTGGGDEQFF

clone size: few
D gene: .
V gene: TRBV7-9
J gene: TRBJ2-5
CDR3 DNA: TGTGCCAGCAGCCTCAAGACAGTGAGGCAAGAGACCCAGTACTTC
CDR3 protein: CASSLKTVRQETQYF

clone size: many
D gene: .
V gene: TRBV14
J gene: TRBJ2-5
CDR3 DNA: TGTGCCAGCAGCCCCCGACAGGTTACTCAAGAGACCCAGTACTTC
CDR3 protein: CASSPRQVTQETQYF

clone size: few
D gene: .
V gene: TRBV18
J gene: TRBJ2-7
CDR3 DNA: TGTGCCAGCTCACCGGGGGGAAGAGGGGTCGAGCAGTACTTC
CDR3 protein: CASSPGGRGVEQYF

clone size: many
D gene: .
V gene: TRBV12-3/TRBV12-4
J gene: TRBJ2-2
CDR3 DNA: TGTGCCAGCAGTTTTCGACTCCCCTCCGGGGAGCTGTTTTTT
CDR3 protein: CASSFRLPSGELFF

clone size: many
D gene: .
V gene: TRBV10-3
J gene: TRBJ2-7
CDR3 DNA: TGTGCCATCAGTGACCCGGGCCTTCCCGTAGTCTCCTACGAGCAGTACTTC
CDR3 protein: CAISDPGLPVVSYEQYF

clone size: many
D gene: .
V gene: TRBV7-6
J gene: TRBJ2-1
CDR3 DNA: TGTGCCAGCAGCTTAGGGAGGAGGAATGAGCAGTTCTTC
CDR3 protein: CASSLGRRNEQFF

clone size: many
D gene: .
V gene: TRBV29-1
J gene: TRBJ2-5
CDR3 DNA: TGCAGCGTTGACGGGCAGGGCGAGACCCAGTACTTC
CDR3 protein: CSVDGQGETQYF

clone size: many
D gene: .
V gene: TRBV3-1
J gene: TRBJ2-5
CDR3 DNA: TGTGCCAGCAGTCGCGTAGCGGACCAAGAGACCCAGTACTTC
CDR3 protein: CASSRVADQETQYF

clone size: many
D gene: .
V gene: TRBV7-6
J gene: TRBJ1-5
CDR3 DNA: TGTGCCAGCAGCGCCGGGGCCCACAATCAGCCCCAGCATTTT
CDR3 protein: CASSAGAHNQPQHF

clone size: .
D gene: .
V gene: TRBV6-2/TRBV6-3
J gene: TRBJ2-7
CDR3 DNA: TGTGCCAGCAGTCGATACTCGTTCTTTTCGGACACAAAGGGCTCCTACGAGCAGTACTTC
CDR3 protein: CASSRYSFFSDTKGSYEQYF

clone size: few
D gene: TRBD1
V gene: TRBV4-2
J gene: TRBJ2-4
CDR3 DNA: TGTGCCAGCAGCCACCCGGGACAGGGGGCGGGAGCCAAAAACATTCAGTACTTC
CDR3 protein: CASSHPGQGAGAKNIQYF

clone size: many
D gene: TRBD1
V gene: TRBV7-2
J gene: TRBJ1-1
CDR3 DNA: TGTGCCGGATCCTTATACAGGGGGAACACTGAAGCTTTCTTT
CDR3 protein: CAGSLYRGNTEAFF

clone size: many
D gene: TRBD2
V gene: TRBV7-3
J gene: TRBJ2-7
CDR3 DNA: TGTGCCAGCAGCTTAACGGGACTAGCGGGGGGAAGCTCCTACGAGCAGTACTTC
CDR3 protein: CASSLTGLAGGSSYEQYF

clone size: many
D gene: .
V gene: TRBV3-1
J gene: TRBJ2-5
CDR3 DNA: TGTGCCAGCAGCCAAGGCTGGGAGACCCAGTACTTC
CDR3 protein: CASSQGWETQYF

clone size: many
D gene: .
V gene: TRBV12-3/TRBV12-4
J gene: TRBJ2-3
CDR3 DNA: TGTGCCAGCAGGGCTGGAGAGGCAGATACGCAGTATTTT
CDR3 protein: CASRAGEADTQYF

clone size: .
D gene: TRBD1
V gene: TRBV7-9
J gene: TRBJ2-6
CDR3 DNA: TGTGCCAGCAGCCCCCGGCTCCCCGGGACAGGCGACTCTGGGGCCAACGTCCTGACTTTC
CDR3 protein: CASSPRLPGTGDSGANVLTF

clone size: many
D gene: .
V gene: TRBV7-8
J gene: TRBJ1-2
CDR3 DNA: TGTGCCAGCAGCGCCCAGGGACGGACACAGTATGGCTACACCTTC
CDR3 protein: CASSAQGRTQYGYTF

clone size: many
D gene: .
V gene: TRBV5-1
J gene: TRBJ1-1
CDR3 DNA: TGCGCCAGCAGCTCCCAGGGGCGAAACACTGAAGCTTTCTTT
CDR3 protein: CASSSQGRNTEAFF

clone size: many
D gene: .
V gene: TRBV7-2
J gene: TRBJ1-4
CDR3 DNA: TGTGCCAGCAGCTTAGGTTTGGTTACTAATGAAAAACTGTTTTTT
CDR3 protein: CASSLGLVTNEKLFF

clone size: many
D gene: .
V gene: TRBV27
J gene: TRBJ2-3
CDR3 DNA: TGTGCCAGCAAACTACTAGGCACAGATACGCAGTATTTT
CDR3 protein: CASKLLGTDTQYF

clone size: .
D gene: TRBD2
V gene: TRBV10-3
J gene: TRBJ2-3
CDR3 DNA: TGTGCCATCCATAGCGGGGGGCCCCCGTGGGGCACAGATACGCAGTATTTT
CDR3 protein: CAIHSGGPPWGTDTQYF

clone size: many
D gene: TRBD1
V gene: TRBV5-1
J gene: TRBJ2-2
CDR3 DNA: TGCGCCAGCAGCTTCTATGGGACAGCGAACACCGGGGAGCTGTTTTTT
CDR3 protein: CASSFYGTANTGELFF

clone size: many
D gene: .
V gene: TRBV7-8
J gene: TRBJ1-5
CDR3 DNA: TGTGCCAGCAGCTTTCGGGGAACGAGCAATCAGCCCCAGCATTTT
CDR3 protein: CASSFRGTSNQPQHF

clone size: many
D gene: .
V gene: TRBV10-1
J gene: TRBJ2-1
CDR3 DNA: TGCGCCAGCAGTGGGATAGGTTCCCCCCACAATGAGCAGTTCTTC
CDR3 protein: CASSGIGSPHNEQFF